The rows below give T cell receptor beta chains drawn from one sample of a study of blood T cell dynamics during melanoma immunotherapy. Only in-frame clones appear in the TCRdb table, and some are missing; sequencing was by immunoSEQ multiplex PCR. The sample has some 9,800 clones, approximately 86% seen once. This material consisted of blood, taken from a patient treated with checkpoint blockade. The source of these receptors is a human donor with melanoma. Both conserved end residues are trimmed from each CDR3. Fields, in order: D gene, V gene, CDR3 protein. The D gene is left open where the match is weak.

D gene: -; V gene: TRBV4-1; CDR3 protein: ASSPQGVNTEAF
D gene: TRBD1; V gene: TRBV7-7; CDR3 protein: ASSPGTGGNTIY
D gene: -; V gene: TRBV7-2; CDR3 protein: ASSLGRGSTGNTIY
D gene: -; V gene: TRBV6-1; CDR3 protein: ASSEMGGANVLT
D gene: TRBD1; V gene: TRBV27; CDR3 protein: ASIGTGSYNEQF
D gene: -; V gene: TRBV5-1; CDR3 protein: ASSLAANYEQY
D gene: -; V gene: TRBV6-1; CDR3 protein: ASSEVQDTEAF
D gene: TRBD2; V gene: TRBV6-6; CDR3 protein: ASSLLAGTHNEQF
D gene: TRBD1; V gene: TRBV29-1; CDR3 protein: SAVDRQGAYEQY
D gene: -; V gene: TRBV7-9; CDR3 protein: ASSLGDQPQH
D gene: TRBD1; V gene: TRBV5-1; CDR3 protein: ASSQFVQGSGGTQY
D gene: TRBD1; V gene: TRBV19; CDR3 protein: ASSSRSGTGWVQPQH
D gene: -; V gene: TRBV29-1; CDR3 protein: SVAQGGS
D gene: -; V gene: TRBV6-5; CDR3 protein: ASSYGHPSSGNTIY
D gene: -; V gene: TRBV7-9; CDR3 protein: ASSLSTAGLDTQY
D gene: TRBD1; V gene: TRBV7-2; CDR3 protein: ASSRDREGGAF
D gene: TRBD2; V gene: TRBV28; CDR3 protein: ASAITSGALTYEQY
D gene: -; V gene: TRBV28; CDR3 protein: ASSPGGSLYEQY
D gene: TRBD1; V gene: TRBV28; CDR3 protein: ASRPGQDYGYT
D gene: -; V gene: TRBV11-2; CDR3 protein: ASSSGGGRNQPQH
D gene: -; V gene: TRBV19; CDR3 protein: ASTSLRLNEKLF
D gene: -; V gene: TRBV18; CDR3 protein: ASSPGVPEQPQH
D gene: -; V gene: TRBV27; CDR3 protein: ASRDRAEKWYEQY
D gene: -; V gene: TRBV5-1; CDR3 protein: ASSPQGGQETQY
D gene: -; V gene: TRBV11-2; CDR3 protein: ASSSWTDPNTYEQY
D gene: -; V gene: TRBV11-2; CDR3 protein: ASSFFGSDEQF
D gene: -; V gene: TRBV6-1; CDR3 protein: ACHHGEWNQPQH
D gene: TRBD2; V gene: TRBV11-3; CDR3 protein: ASSSREGSYNEQF
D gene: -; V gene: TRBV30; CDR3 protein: AWSGGGGPEAF
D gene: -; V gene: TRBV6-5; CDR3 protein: ASSAAGGNQPQH
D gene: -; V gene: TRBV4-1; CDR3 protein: ASSREWFSNQPQH
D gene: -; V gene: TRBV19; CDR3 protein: ASIPQRNFNYGYT
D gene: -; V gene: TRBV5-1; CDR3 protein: ASPPPRTMNTEAF
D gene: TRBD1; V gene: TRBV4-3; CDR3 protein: ASSQTGTGREQY
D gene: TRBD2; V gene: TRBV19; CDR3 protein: ASSRTSGRAGEQY
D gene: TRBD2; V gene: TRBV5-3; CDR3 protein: ARSADRETSGGDYNEQF
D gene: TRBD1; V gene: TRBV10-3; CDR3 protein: AISRQGDEQF
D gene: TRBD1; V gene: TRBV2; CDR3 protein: ASVQGASGNQPQH
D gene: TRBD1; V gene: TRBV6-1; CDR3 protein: ASRTGVEETQY
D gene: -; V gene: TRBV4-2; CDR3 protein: ASSQRTDTQY
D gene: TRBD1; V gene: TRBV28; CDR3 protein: ASRRQGARGTEAF
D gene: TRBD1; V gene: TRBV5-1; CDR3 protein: ASSLGATGGAGYT
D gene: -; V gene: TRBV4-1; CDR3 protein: ASSQDIGQEQF
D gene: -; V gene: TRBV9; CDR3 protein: ASSGGGPLSNQPQH
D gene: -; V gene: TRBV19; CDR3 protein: ASGDLGVGELF
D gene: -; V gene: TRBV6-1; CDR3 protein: ASSNTRGGDEKLF
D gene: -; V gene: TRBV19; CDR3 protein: ASNRRESSGNTIY
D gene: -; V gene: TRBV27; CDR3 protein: ASSFLGQGRNEQF
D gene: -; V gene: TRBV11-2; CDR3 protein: ASSSPGQGYEQY
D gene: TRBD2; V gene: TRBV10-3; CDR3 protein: AIRPGTSGGHEQY